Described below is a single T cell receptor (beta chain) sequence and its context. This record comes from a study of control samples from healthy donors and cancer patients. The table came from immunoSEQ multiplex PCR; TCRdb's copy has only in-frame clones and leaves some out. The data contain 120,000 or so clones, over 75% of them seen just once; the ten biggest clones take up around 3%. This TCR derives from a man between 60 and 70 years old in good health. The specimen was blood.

The CDR3, as DNA: TGCAGCGCGGGTGGGGGGTACCAAGAGACCCAGTACTTC. It yields the protein CSAGGGYQETQYF. The rearrangement links TRBV29-1 to TRBJ2-5; perhaps TRBD2 as D (6 bases). Germline CDR1 and CDR2: SQVTM and ANQGSEA. This CDR3 contains 13 residues. V lost 7 bases and J lost 0, with 12 bases in between.